This T cell receptor (beta chain) was documented in a study of T cells in Graves' hyperthyroidism and ophthalmopathy. The overall study: Blood from the periphery was taken at initial diagnosis, before any treatment.

Those with hyperthyroidism were 18 to 65 years old, newly diagnosed, and ill for under 2 months. Ahead of any ophthalmopathy symptoms, the blood sample was obtained at the first diagnosis of hyperthyroidism. Isolation of PBMCs was performed on around 9.7 ml fresh peripheral blood. V lost 7 bases, J lost 4 bases, and 11 bases lay in between. The CDR3 extends over 12 amino acids. The V gene's germline CDR1 is SGHRS and CDR2 YFSETQ. TCR beta CDR3 regions were amplified from RNA transcripts. An initial round of RT-PCR targeting the TCR CDR3 relied on the HTBI primer set. From the multiplex PCR reads, TCRdb called clonotypes with MiXCR, one entry per CDR3 protein. The sample consists of about 380,000 distinct CDR3 sequences, about 13% of them appearing once.

The specimen was blood. The chain carries TRBV5-1 and TRBJ1-2; D perhaps matches TRBD1 (5 bases). The TCR was taken from a man aged 25 to 40 with Graves' hyperthyroidism that later progressed to Graves' ophthalmopathy. CDR3 coding DNA: TGCGCCAGCCGAGGGGAGGGCTATGGCTACACCTTC. This translates into CASRGEGYGYTF.